Presented here are 2 T cell receptor beta chains from one specimen sequenced in a study of glioma-infiltrating T cells after dendritic cell vaccination. The repertoire was sequenced with immunoSEQ multiplex PCR; TCRdb's copy has only in-frame clones and lacks some. The data hold 65,000 to 80,000 clones, with about 86% observed a single time. The input for sequencing was blood, taken before dendritic cell vaccination. The receptors were gathered from a human donor with glioblastoma.

The rearrangement links TRBV5-1 to TRBJ2-5; 7 bases fit TRBD2. This CDR3 contains 13 residues. Germline lookup yields CDR1 SGHRS and CDR2 YFSETQ. Losses at the gene ends were 2 bases for V and 2 bases for J; bases not matched to a gene: 0. CDR3 protein: CASSFGGQETQYF. The CDR3 DNA is TGCGCCAGCAGCTTCGGGGGGCAAGAGACCCAGTACTTC.

V is TRBV7-9 and J is TRBJ1-6; 8 nucleotides match TRBD1. Germline V gives CDR1 SEHNR, CDR2 FQNEAQ (reference sequence). The CDR3 runs to 16 residues. V lost 5 bases and J lost 8; bases outside the gene matches: 11. CDR3 DNA sequence: TGTGCCAGCAGCCGACTCCAGGACAGGGCTTATTCACCCCTCCACTTT. Translating it yields CASSRLQDRAYSPLHF.